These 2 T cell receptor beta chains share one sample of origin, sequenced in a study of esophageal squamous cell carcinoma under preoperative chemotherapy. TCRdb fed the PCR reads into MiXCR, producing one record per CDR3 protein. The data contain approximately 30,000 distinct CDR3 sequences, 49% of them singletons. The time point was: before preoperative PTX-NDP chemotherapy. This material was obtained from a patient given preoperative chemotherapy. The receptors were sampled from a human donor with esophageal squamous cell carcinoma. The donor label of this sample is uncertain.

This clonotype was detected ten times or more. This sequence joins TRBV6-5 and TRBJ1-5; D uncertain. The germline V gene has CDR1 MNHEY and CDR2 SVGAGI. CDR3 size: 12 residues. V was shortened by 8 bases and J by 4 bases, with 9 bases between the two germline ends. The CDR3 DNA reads TGTGCCAGCGTTGGTGGTAATCAGCCCCAGCATTTT. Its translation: CASVGGNQPQHF.

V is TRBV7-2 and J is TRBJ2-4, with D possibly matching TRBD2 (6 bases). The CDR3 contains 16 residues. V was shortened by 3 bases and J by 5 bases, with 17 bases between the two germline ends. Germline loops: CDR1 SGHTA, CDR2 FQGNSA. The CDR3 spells CASSLEGDSDQNIQYF. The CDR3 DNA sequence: TGTGCCAGCAGCTTGGAGGGCGACAGTGACCAAAACATTCAGTACTTC.